Listed below are T cell receptor beta chains from one sample, sequenced in a study of shared clonotypes between healthy human individuals. Profiling relied on immunoSEQ multiplex PCR, and the TCRdb table lists in-frame clones only, not all of them. This table holds 2 million to 2.5 million clones, 95% found once. Sequencing was done on a sample of naive CD4+ T cells sorted from blood. The receptors derive from a man between 18 and 29 years old in good health. Both conserved end residues are trimmed from each CDR3. A D gene is named only where the DNA matches it firmly. Clone size, where shown, is once, few, many, or a class for clones that have expanded.

d_call,j_call,clone_size,v_call,cdr3_aa
.,TRBJ2-3,.,TRBV10-1,ASRGLTDTQY
.,TRBJ1-6,.,TRBV6-5,ASLPLLGPKSPLH
TRBD1,TRBJ1-5,.,TRBV2,ASRADRASNQPQH
TRBD1,TRBJ2-5,.,TRBV2,ASSAQGVVQETQY
TRBD1,TRBJ1-2,.,TRBV18,ASSPTGAYGYT
TRBD1,TRBJ2-1,.,TRBV25-1,ASSAWLGTEDNEQF
TRBD1,TRBJ1-2,.,TRBV6-6,ASSYDNRGLGYT
.,TRBJ2-5,few,TRBV5-6,ASSLEGGTQY
.,TRBJ2-7,.,TRBV28,ASSSGPRRYEQY
.,TRBJ2-6,.,TRBV6-5,ASRGLSSGANVLT
.,TRBJ1-2,.,TRBV29-1,SVQAGSGYT
.,TRBJ1-5,.,TRBV15,ATSREGGNQPQH
.,TRBJ2-2,.,TRBV7-9,ASSPGLTTGELF
TRBD1,TRBJ1-5,.,TRBV29-1,SVEIGGGNQPQH
.,TRBJ2-7,once,TRBV27,ASREETLGAYEQY
TRBD2,TRBJ2-7,.,TRBV19,ASSIQTSGGYEQY